What follows are 3 T cell receptor beta chains derived from one specimen sequenced in a study of CD8+ T cells in alopecia areata. Treatment given: oral pan-JAK inhibitor, 5-10 mg twice daily. It was cDNA, reverse transcribed from extracted RNA, that served as the sequencing template. TCRdb's table, derived via immunoSEQ multiplex PCR, lists solely in-frame clones and lacks some. The sample has hundreds of thousands of clones, 66% seen once. The sample in question was CD4+ T cells sorted from blood, obtained at week 44, from a patient treated with tofacitinib. The source of these receptors is a human donor with alopecia areata.

The gene calls are TRBV29-1 and TRBJ2-7; D uncertain. The ends were cut back, 4 bases at V and 0 bases at J, with 10 bases in the middle. The CDR3 extends over 13 amino acids. Germline lookup yields CDR1 SQVTM and CDR2 ANQGSEA. In DNA, the CDR3 is TGCAGCGTTGGACCCGCCGGCTCCTACGAGCAGTACTTC. It is translated as CSVGPAGSYEQYF.

This chain joins TRBV14 and TRBJ2-6, with D possibly being TRBD1 (5 bases). CDR1 is SGHDN, CDR2 FVKESK, per germline. This CDR3 contains 15 residues. V gave up 6 bases and J gave up 5 bases, with 14 bases separating them. The CDR3, as DNA: TGTGCCAGCAGTCAAACAAGGGGATGGGCCAACGTCCTGACTTTC. Its translation: CASSQTRGWANVLTF.

The rearrangement joins TRBV7-2 to TRBJ2-7, with D perhaps matching TRBD1 (5 bases). V lost 5 bases and J lost 6, with 14 bases in between. The germline CDR1 and CDR2 sequences are SGHTA and FQGNSA. CDR3 length: 13 amino acids. The CDR3 bases are TGTGCCAGCAGCGGAAGGCAGGGTTCCGAGCAGTACTTC. Protein: CASSGRQGSEQYF. The full variable domain, in which reference TRBV7-2 and TRBJ2-7 provide the parts outside the CDR3, is GAGVSQSPSNKVTEKGKDVELRCDPISGHTALYWYRQSLGQGLEFLIYFQGNSAPDKSGLPSDRFSAERTGGSVSTLTIQRTQQEDSAVYLCASSGRQGSEQYFGPGTRLTVT.